This T cell receptor (beta chain) was identified in a study of blood T cells in healthy people across ages. Study-level findings and limits: The percentage of naive T cells correlated strongly with TCR beta diversity.

Together with a sample-barcoded 5' primer, a J-beta primer mix was included in a second PCR lasting about 7 to 11 cycles. Every cDNA molecule carried a tag from a template-switch adaptor bearing 12 random nucleotides. From the 5' RACE reads, TCRdb called clonotypes with MiXCR, one entry per CDR3 protein. There are some 1.4 million distinct CDR3 sequences in the sample; about 43% occur only once, and roughly 7.7% lies in the top ten. There are a few counts of this clonotype. Its antigen is not known. Sequences were obtained from blood. The clonotype comes from a woman between 18 and 29 years old in good health.

The DNA of the CDR3 is TGCAGCGTTGCGACCGGACAGTTCAAAGGGTTCTTC. Translation gives CSVATGQFKGFF. This sequence joins TRBV29-1 and TRBJ2-1, with D tentatively TRBD1 (6 bases). CDR1 SQVTM and CDR2 ANQGSEA come from the germline V gene. The length of the CDR3 is 12 residues. Trimming cost V 4 bases and J 15 bases, with 19 bases left between them.